Each of the 3 T cell receptor beta chains below was sequenced from the same sample in a study of blood T cell repertoires in COVID-19. Assay: immunoSEQ multiplex PCR; the TCRdb copy retains only in-frame clones and omits some. The table has tens of thousands of clones, approximately 85% seen once. Source material: peripheral blood. These receptors all stem from a human donor in a cohort sampled during active COVID-19.

The chain combines TRBV6-2 or TRBV6-3 with TRBJ2-5, with 8 bases aligning to TRBD2. CDR3 length: 15 residues. Germline lookup yields CDR1 MNHEY and CDR2 SVGEGT. V trimming: 6 bases; J trimming: 6 bases; junction bases outside the gene matches: 12. The CDR3 loop reads CASSRPGGAIKTQYF. The CDR3 DNA reads TGTGCCAGCAGCCGCCCCGGGGGGGCAATAAAGACCCAGTACTTC.

The chain employs TRBV5-8 and TRBJ1-6; TRBD1 might be the D (5 bases). This CDR3 contains 16 residues. Trimming shortened V by 4 bases and J by 1 base, and 12 bases separated the two germline ends. Germline V gene data show CDR1 as SGHTS and CDR2 as YDEGEE. The CDR3 coding sequence is TGTGCCAGCAGCCGTGGGGCTGGGTCCTATAATTCACCCCTCCACTTT. Its protein product is CASSRGAGSYNSPLHF.

The chain uses TRBV7-2 and TRBJ2-1; possible D gene TRBD1, 5 bases. Germline V gene data show CDR1 as SGHTA and CDR2 as FQGNSA. The CDR3 has 14 amino acids. The V end lost 5 bases, the J end lost 5 bases, and 13 bases lay between the germline ends. The CDR3 is CASSGQGSDNEQFF. CDR3 DNA: TGTGCCAGCAGCGGCCAGGGAAGCGACAATGAGCAGTTCTTC.